The rows below give T cell receptor beta chains drawn from one sample of a study of siplizumab effects on memory and regulatory T cells. The table came from immunoSEQ multiplex PCR; TCRdb's copy has only in-frame clones and leaves some out. The sample holds about 97,000 clones, about nine tenths seen once. The specimen was non-Treg CD4+ T cells sorted from blood. All receptors derive from a human donor in good health. Both conserved end residues are part of each CDR3. D genes are given only for firm matches. Some rows have no size entry. The others give once, few or many, or a class for an expanded clone.

>TRBD2|TRBJ2-1|TRBV13|.
CASSGPLSASGFPSMVNEQFF
TGTGCCAGCAGCGGGCCCCTATCGGCTAGCGGGTTCCCGTCAATGGTTAATGAGCAGTTCTTC
>.|TRBJ1-5|TRBV4-3|.
CASSQGAGGRQPQHF
TGCGCCAGCAGCCAAGGGGCCGGGGGGAGGCAGCCCCAGCATTTT
>.|TRBJ1-6|TRBV19|.
CATRDSSYNSPLHF
TGTGCCACCCGAGACAGCTCCTATAATTCACCCCTCCACTTT
>.|TRBJ2-7|TRBV7-2|.
CASSLEARSYEQYF
TGTGCCAGCAGCTTAGAAGCCCGCTCCTACGAGCAGTACTTC
>.|TRBJ2-7|TRBV28|.
CASSALTGTTWASYEQYF
TGTGCCAGCAGTGCCTTGACCGGGACAACATGGGCCTCCTACGAGCAGTACTTC
>.|TRBJ1-1|TRBV18|.
CASSPGDRMNTEAFF
TGTGCCAGCTCACCAGGAGACAGAATGAACACTGAAGCTTTCTTT
>TRBD2|TRBJ2-1|TRBV2|.
CATTSESGSTYNEQFF
TGTGCCACTACATCGGAGAGCGGGAGTACCTACAATGAGCAGTTCTTC
>TRBD1|TRBJ2-5|TRBV18|.
CASSPPRTGERETQYF
TGTGCCAGCTCACCACCGAGGACAGGGGAGAGAGAGACCCAGTACTTC
>TRBD2|TRBJ2-2|TRBV12-5|few
CASGDPSGLIANTGELFF
TGTGCTAGTGGGGATCCTAGCGGGTTAATCGCGAACACCGGGGAGCTGTTTTTT
>.|TRBJ2-4|TRBV19|.
CASSIEDSSFNIQYF
TGTGCCAGTAGTATAGAGGACAGCAGCTTTAACATTCAGTACTTC
>.|TRBJ2-3|TRBV7-9|.
CASSPRLRDTQYF
TGTGCCAGCAGCCCCCGGCTCCGGGATACGCAGTATTTT
>TRBD2|TRBJ2-2|TRBV6-6|.
CASSYRAGVPGELFF
TGTGCCAGCAGTTACCGAGCGGGAGTTCCCGGGGAGCTGTTTTTT
>.|TRBJ1-1|TRBV30|.
CAWSPNRNTEAFF
TGTGCCTGGAGTCCCAACAGGAACACTGAAGCTTTCTTT
>TRBD2|TRBJ2-2|TRBV5-4|.
CASSTAPGLEVGELFF
TGTGCCAGCAGCACAGCGCCGGGACTAGAGGTCGGGGAGCTGTTTTTT
>.|TRBJ2-5|TRBV5-1|.
CASSSPGMETQYF
TGCGCCAGCAGCTCCCCGGGGATGGAGACCCAGTACTTC
>TRBD2|TRBJ2-3|TRBV12-5|.
CASGSISGRSTDTQYF
TGTGCTAGTGGTTCTATTAGCGGGAGGAGCACAGATACGCAGTATTTT
>.|TRBJ1-4|TRBV19|.
CASSIEKLFF
TGTGCCAGTAGTATTGAGAAACTGTTTTTT
>.|TRBJ1-2|TRBV4-1|once
CASSQPGHPIGGYTF
TGCGCCAGCAGCCAGCCGGGACATCCTATCGGGGGCTACACCTTC
>TRBD1|TRBJ1-3|TRBV7-6|.
CASSFDRARGNTIYF
TGTGCCAGCAGCTTTGACAGGGCTCGTGGAAACACCATATATTTT
>.|TRBJ1-5|TRBV7-6|.
CASSLARGNQPQHF
TGTGCCAGCAGCTTAGCGCGGGGGAATCAGCCCCAGCATTTT
>.|TRBJ2-2|TRBV5-5|.
CASSLLQGGGELFF
TGTGCCAGCAGCTTACTGCAAGGCGGCGGGGAGCTGTTTTTT
>.|TRBJ2-1|TRBV5-1|.
CASSLGESSYNEQFF
TGCGCCAGCAGCTTAGGGGAAAGCTCCTACAATGAGCAGTTCTTC
>.|TRBJ2-3|TRBV4-1|.
CASSQPLDNTDTQYF
TGCGCCAGCAGCCAACCGTTAGACAACACAGATACGCAGTATTTT
>TRBD1|TRBJ1-5|TRBV4-2|.
CASSQEDPRQGPSNQPQHF
TGTGCCAGCAGCCAAGAAGACCCAAGACAGGGGCCAAGCAATCAGCCCCAGCATTTT
>.|TRBJ2-1|TRBV7-3|.
CASSLRQGPNEQFF
TGTGCCAGCAGCTTAAGGCAGGGGCCGAATGAGCAGTTCTTC
>.|TRBJ2-5|TRBV6-1|.
CASSELGVRETQYF
TGTGCCAGCAGTGAATTAGGGGTAAGGGAGACCCAGTACTTC
>.|TRBJ2-5|TRBV2|.
CASSVGLAFGETQYF
TGTGCCAGCAGTGTTGGGTTAGCTTTTGGAGAGACCCAGTACTTC
>TRBD2|TRBJ2-7|TRBV7-2|.
CASSLLAGTYEQYF
TGTGCCAGCAGCTTGCTAGCGGGAACCTACGAGCAGTACTTC
>.|TRBJ2-7|TRBV6-1|.
CASSQGQEQYF
TGTGCCAGCAGCCAGGGCCAGGAACAGTACTTC
>.|TRBJ1-2|TRBV7-9|.
CASSPAGWDNTF
TGTGCCAGCAGCCCCGCCGGGTGGGACAACACCTTC
>TRBD2|TRBJ2-3|TRBV4-2|once
CASSQDARRTSGSTDTQYF
TGTGCCAGCAGCCAAGATGCCAGAAGGACTAGCGGGAGCACAGATACGCAGTATTTT
>.|TRBJ1-2|TRBV5-1|.
CASSLGGDGSYGYTF
TGCGCCAGCAGCTTGGGCGGGGACGGCTCCTATGGCTACACCTTC
>.|TRBJ1-5|TRBV30|.
CAWSMETVQPQHF
TGTGCCTGGAGTATGGAGACAGTTCAGCCCCAGCATTTT
>.|TRBJ1-1|TRBV7-2|.
CASSRRVDTEAFF
TGTGCCAGCAGCCGCAGGGTTGACACTGAAGCTTTCTTT
>.|TRBJ1-1|TRBV7-2|.
CASSLKRNTEAFF
TGTGCCAGCAGCTTAAAGAGAAACACTGAAGCTTTCTTT
>TRBD1|TRBJ2-7|TRBV5-6|.
CASSLDPVTGIYEQYF
TGTGCCAGCAGCTTGGATCCGGTGACAGGGATCTACGAGCAGTACTTC
>.|TRBJ1-1|TRBV6-1|once
CASSGQGNTEAFF
TGTGCCAGCAGTGGTCAGGGGAACACTGAAGCTTTCTTT
>TRBD1|TRBJ1-1|TRBV6-6|.
CASSYPIQGLNTEAFF
TGTGCCAGCAGTTACCCCATACAGGGGCTGAACACTGAAGCTTTCTTT
>TRBD1|TRBJ1-2|TRBV5-5|once
CASSLTGTGGIYGYTF
TGTGCCAGCAGCTTGACCGGGACAGGGGGGATCTATGGCTACACCTTC
>.|TRBJ1-1|TRBV29-1|few
CSVSLNTEAFF
TGCAGCGTGTCCCTAAACACTGAAGCTTTCTTT
>.|TRBJ1-3|TRBV5-1|.
CASSLAGGSGNTIYF
TGCGCCAGCAGCTTGGCCGGGGGCTCTGGAAACACCATATATTTT
>.|TRBJ2-7|TRBV5-6|.
CASSPVWRDGGEQYF
TGTGCCAGCAGCCCGGTTTGGCGGGATGGGGGCGAGCAGTACTTC
>TRBD1|TRBJ2-5|TRBV11-2|.
CASSPDRGETQYF
TGTGCCAGCAGCCCCGACAGGGGGGAGACCCAGTACTTC
>TRBD1|TRBJ2-7|TRBV27|.
CASSRGTGSSYEQYF
TGTGCCAGCAGCCGCGGGACAGGGAGCTCCTACGAGCAGTACTTC
>TRBD2|TRBJ2-7|TRBV10-1|.
CASSESQPSGIYEQYF
TGCGCCAGCAGTGAGTCTCAGCCTAGCGGGATCTACGAGCAGTACTTC
>TRBD1|TRBJ1-1|TRBV7-2|.
CASSYSGTGRVTEAFF
TGTGCCAGCAGCTACTCCGGGACAGGGAGGGTCACTGAAGCTTTCTTT
>TRBD1|TRBJ2-5|TRBV25-1|.
CASSPGTGGRRETQYF
TGTGCCAGCAGTCCGGGAACAGGGGGCAGGCGGGAGACCCAGTACTTC
>.|TRBJ2-7|TRBV6-1|.
CASSEAWGRSYEQYF
TGTGCCAGCAGTGAAGCGTGGGGTCGCTCCTACGAGCAGTACTTC
>TRBD1|TRBJ2-7|TRBV5-1|.
CASSKDRVVHEQYF
TGCGCCAGCAGCAAGGACAGGGTTGTACACGAGCAGTACTTC
>.|TRBJ2-7|TRBV5-4|.
CASRVRDGYEQYF
TGTGCCAGCAGAGTACGGGATGGCTACGAGCAGTACTTC